The 4 T cell receptor beta chains reported below all come from one sample, sequenced in a study of blood T cell repertoires in COVID-19. TCRdb keeps only in-frame clones here, not all; method: immunoSEQ multiplex PCR. The repertoire holds about 150,000 clones, about 85% seen once, with under 2.5% in the top ten. The specimen sequenced was peripheral blood. The receptor set was obtained from a woman aged 70-85 years with acute or convalescent COVID-19.

The CDR3: CASSERQGRDGYTF. CDR3 coding DNA: TGTGCCAGCAGCGAAAGACAGGGCAGGGATGGCTACACCTTC. The chain recombines TRBV7-8 with TRBJ1-2, with TRBD1 identical over 7 bases. J lost 6 bases, V lost 5 bases, and 9 bases had no gene match. This CDR3 spans 14 amino acids. In germline, CDR1 is SGHVS, CDR2 FQNEAQ.

This chain uses TRBV10-2 with TRBJ1-2; TRBD1 is a possible D gene (6 bases). This CDR3 region has 14 residues. Deletions cut 5 bases from V and 7 bases from J, with 17 bases between. Germline CDR1 is WSHSY and CDR2 is SAAADI. The CDR3 reads CASSPRGGESGYTF. The CDR3 DNA follows: TGCGCCAGCAGTCCTAGGGGGGGAGAGAGTGGCTACACCTTC.

The chain employs TRBV2 and TRBJ1-6, with 7 bases identical to TRBD1. CDR3 size: 15 residues. Germline CDR1 and CDR2: SNHLY and FYNNEI. Trimming cost V 10 bases and J 0 bases; bases outside gene matches: 6. CDR3 residues: CATRGGASYNSPLHF. The CDR3 bases are TGTGCCACACGAGGGGGCGCCTCCTATAATTCACCCCTCCACTTT.

This chain connects TRBV5-1 to TRBJ1-4, with 8 bases aligning to TRBD1. Germline CDR1 reads SGHRS; CDR2 reads YFSETQ. The CDR3 covers 15 residues. J gave up 3 bases and V 4 bases, and 5 bases lay outside the gene matches. The CDR3 loop is CASSERTGPNEKLFF. DNA for the CDR3: TGCGCCAGCAGCGAAAGGACAGGGCCTAATGAAAAACTGTTTTTT. Based on the CDR3 plus reference TRBV5-1 and TRBJ1-4, the full variable domain is KAGVTQTPRYLIKTRGQQVTLSCSPISGHRSVSWYQQTPGQGLQFLFEYFSETQRNKGNFPGRFSGRQFSNSRSEMNVSTLELGDSALYLCASSERTGPNEKLFFGSGTQLSVL.